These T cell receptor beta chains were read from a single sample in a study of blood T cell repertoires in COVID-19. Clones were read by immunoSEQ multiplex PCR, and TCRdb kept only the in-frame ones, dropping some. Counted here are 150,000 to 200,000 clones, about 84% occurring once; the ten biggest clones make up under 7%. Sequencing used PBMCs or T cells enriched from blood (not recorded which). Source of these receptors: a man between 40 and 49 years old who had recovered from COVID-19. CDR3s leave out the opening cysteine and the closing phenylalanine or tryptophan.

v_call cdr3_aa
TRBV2 ASRIGGENTGELF
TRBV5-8 ASSFSRTGAGYT
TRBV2 ASSHDRDSNQPQH
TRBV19 ASTPTGVSQETQY
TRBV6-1 ASSEVFSEQY
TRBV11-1 ASTLGWQGVSQF
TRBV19 ASSMAGYGYT
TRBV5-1 ASSLGLVQETQY
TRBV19 ASSRTGVETQY
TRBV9 ASSVEGSLNQPQH
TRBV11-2 ASSPGDRPRSGNTIY
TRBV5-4 ASSLDPQGAGNTIY
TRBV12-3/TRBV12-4 ASSQQNSPLH
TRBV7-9 ASSLAEEGYT
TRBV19 ASSMGLASYNEQF
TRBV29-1 SGSSEY
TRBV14 ASSRTSGYNEQF